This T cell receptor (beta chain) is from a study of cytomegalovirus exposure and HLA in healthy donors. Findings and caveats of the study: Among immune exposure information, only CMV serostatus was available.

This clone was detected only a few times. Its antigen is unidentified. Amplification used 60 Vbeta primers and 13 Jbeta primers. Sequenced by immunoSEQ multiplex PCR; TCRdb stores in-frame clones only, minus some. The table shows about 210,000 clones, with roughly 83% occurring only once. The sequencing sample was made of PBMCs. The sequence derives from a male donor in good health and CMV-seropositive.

This CDR3 is CAKLAGAGTGELFF. In DNA, the CDR3 is TGTGCCAAACTAGCGGGAGCGGGCACCGGGGAGCTGTTTTTT. The chain has TRBV9 and TRBJ2-2; 11 bases are shared with TRBD2. CDR3 size: 14 residues. CDR1 and CDR2 (germline): SGDLS, YYNGEE. The ends lost 9 bases at V and 4 bases at J; junction bases unmatched: 5.